This T cell receptor beta chain comes out of a study of OX40 agonist ivuxolimab in advanced cancers. Overall study context: The treatment was a fully human IgG2 OX40 agonist, ivuxolimab. Findings and caveats of the study: Within 6 weeks, CD4+ and CD8+ blood T cells expanded clonally at 0.1 to 3.0 mg/kg. Some nonresponders also had low normalized T-cell clonal expansion.

As regards this clone: Its target is not known.

The timepoints at which blood was sampled were baseline, cycle 4 day 1, and cycle 7 day 1. CDR1 MDHEN and CDR2 SYDVKM come from the germline V gene. The CDR3 contains 12 residues. Trimming left V 7 bases short and J 5 bases short, with 11 bases between. Libraries were prepared by immunoSEQ multiplex PCR; TCRdb keeps only in-frame clonotypes and omits some of them. The sample consists of tens of thousands of clones, around 86% of them appearing once. V is TRBV28 and J is TRBJ2-5; D unresolved. This TCR derives from an adult with an advanced solid tumor such as melanoma, head and neck, liver or kidney cancer. The source material was CD4+ or CD8+ T cells sorted from blood, sampled in a trial of the OX40 agonist ivuxolimab. The DNA for the CDR3 is TGTGCCAGCAATGCCAACGCGGAGACCCAGTACTTC. Its protein is CASNANAETQYF.